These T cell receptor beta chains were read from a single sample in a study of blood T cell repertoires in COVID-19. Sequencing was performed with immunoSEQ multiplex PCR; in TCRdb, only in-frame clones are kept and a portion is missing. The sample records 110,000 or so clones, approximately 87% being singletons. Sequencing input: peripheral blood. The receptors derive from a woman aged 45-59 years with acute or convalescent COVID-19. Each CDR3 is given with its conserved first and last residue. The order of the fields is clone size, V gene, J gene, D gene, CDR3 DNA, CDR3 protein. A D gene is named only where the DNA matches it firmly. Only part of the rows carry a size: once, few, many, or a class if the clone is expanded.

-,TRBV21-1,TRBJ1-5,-,TGTGCCAGCAGCAAAAAAGGGGGGGCAGGGTTTCTGGTGGGCAATCAGCCCCAGCATTTT,CASSKKGGAGFLVGNQPQHF
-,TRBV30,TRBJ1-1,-,TGTGCCTGGGGACCGGGACATCTCATGAACACTGAAGCTTTCTTT,CAWGPGHLMNTEAFF
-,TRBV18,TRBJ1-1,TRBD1,TGTGCCAGCTCACCACCTAGCACAGGGGGGAACACTGAAGCTTTCTTT,CASSPPSTGGNTEAFF
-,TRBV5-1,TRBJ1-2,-,TGCGCCAGCAGCTGGGACAAATCCTATGGCTACACCTTC,CASSWDKSYGYTF
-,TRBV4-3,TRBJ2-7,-,TGCGCCAGCAGCCAAGAATCAGGGCTGCAGTACTTC,CASSQESGLQYF
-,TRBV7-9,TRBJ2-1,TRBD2,TGTGCCAGCAGCTTAAATGTTAAGGCGGGAGGGGTTGGAAATGAGCAGTTCTTC,CASSLNVKAGGVGNEQFF
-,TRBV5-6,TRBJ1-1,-,TGTGCCAGCACCCTCGGGGTGGGTACTGAAGCTTTCTTT,CASTLGVGTEAFF
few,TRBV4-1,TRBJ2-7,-,TGCGCCAGCCTCGGGGGAGGTTCCTACGAGCAGTACTTC,CASLGGGSYEQYF
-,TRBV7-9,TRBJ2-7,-,TGTGCCAGCAGCCCCGCTAGGACAAGGAGCTCCTACGAGCAGTACTTC,CASSPARTRSSYEQYF
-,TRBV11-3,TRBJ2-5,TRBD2,TGTGCCAGCAGCTCCGGGGGGGAAGGAAAGGAGACCCAGTACTTC,CASSSGGEGKETQYF
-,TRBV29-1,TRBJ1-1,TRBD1,TGCAGCGTATATGAGACGACAGGGGGCGGATCGGCTTTCTTT,CSVYETTGGGSAFF
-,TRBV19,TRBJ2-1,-,TGTGCCAGTATGGGACTGCTTAACAATGAGCAGTTCTTC,CASMGLLNNEQFF
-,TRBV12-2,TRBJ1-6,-,TGTGCAAGTCGCTTAGTATCACCGGATAATTCACCCCTCCACTTT,CASRLVSPDNSPLHF
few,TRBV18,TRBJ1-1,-,TGTGCCAGCTCACCAACTAGGAACACTGAAGCTTTCTTT,CASSPTRNTEAFF
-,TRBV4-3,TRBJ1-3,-,TGCGCCAGCAGCCAAGATAGTACTGGGCCGAGAAACACCATATATTTT,CASSQDSTGPRNTIYF
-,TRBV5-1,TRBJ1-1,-,TGCGCCAGCAGCTTGGGGTCCAGGGGCGCAGACGGATTGGTCACTGAAGCTTTCTTT,CASSLGSRGADGLVTEAFF
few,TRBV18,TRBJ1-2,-,TGTGCCAGCTCACCATACATCCATGGCTACACCTTC,CASSPYIHGYTF
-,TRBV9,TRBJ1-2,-,TGTGCCAGCAGCGTAGTCGACCAGGGCGGCTACACCTTC,CASSVVDQGGYTF
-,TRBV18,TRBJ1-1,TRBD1,TGTGCCAGCTCACGAGTGACCGGGACAGGGCCTCCCTTAACGGGTGAAGCTTTCTTT,CASSRVTGTGPPLTGEAFF
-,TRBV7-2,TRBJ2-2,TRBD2,TGTGCCAGCAGCTTCCAACCGGGACTAGCGGACACCGGGGAGCTGTTTTTT,CASSFQPGLADTGELFF
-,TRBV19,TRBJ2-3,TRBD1,TGTGCCAGTAGCACCCCCGGGACAGGGGGCATGGATACGCAGTATTTT,CASSTPGTGGMDTQYF
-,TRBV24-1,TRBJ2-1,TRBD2,TGTGCCACCAGTGATCCACCGGGGGGGGGTGAGCAGTTCTTC,CATSDPPGGGEQFF
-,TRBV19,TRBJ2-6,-,TGTGCCAGTAGTCGGCAGGCTTTTGGGGCCAACGTCCTGACTTTC,CASSRQAFGANVLTF
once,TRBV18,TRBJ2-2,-,TGTGCCAGCTCACCACCCGGACTCCGGTGGACCGGGGAGCTGTTTTTT,CASSPPGLRWTGELFF
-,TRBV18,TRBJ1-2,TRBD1,TGTGCCAGCTCACCACCGGGACAGGGCCTATTTCTCTATGGCTACACCTTC,CASSPPGQGLFLYGYTF
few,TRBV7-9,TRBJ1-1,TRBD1,TGTGCCAGCAGTTATATAACAGGGGGCATGGGTGAAGCTTTCTTT,CASSYITGGMGEAFF
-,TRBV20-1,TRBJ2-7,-,TGCAGTGCTAGTAGTGCCCATAGCTCCTACGAGCAGTACTTC,CSASSAHSSYEQYF
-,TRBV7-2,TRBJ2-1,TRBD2,TGTGCCAGCAGCTTAGACCCTAGCGGGACTGGTGAGCAGTTCTTC,CASSLDPSGTGEQFF
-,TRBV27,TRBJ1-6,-,TGTGCCAGCAGTTTACGGGGCTATAATTCACCCCTCCACTTT,CASSLRGYNSPLHF
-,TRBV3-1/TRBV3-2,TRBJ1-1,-,TGTGCCAGCAGCCAAGGATACGGAGGGAGGGCTTTCTTT,CASSQGYGGRAFF
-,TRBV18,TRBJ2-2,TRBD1,TGTGCCAGCTCATGGGACAGAAACACCGGGGAGCTGTTTTTT,CASSWDRNTGELFF
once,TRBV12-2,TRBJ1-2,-,TGTGCAAGTCGCTTTGCGGCAGGGGGTGGCTACACCTTC,CASRFAAGGGYTF
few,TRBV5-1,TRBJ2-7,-,TGCGCCAGCAGCCCAGGGGTCCCAACCTACGAGCAGTACTTC,CASSPGVPTYEQYF
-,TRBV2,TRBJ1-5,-,TGTGCCAGCAGCCGAGGTGATCAGCCCCAGCATTTT,CASSRGDQPQHF
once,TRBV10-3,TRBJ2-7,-,TGTGCCATCAGTGGGACTGATTCCTACGAGCAGTACTTC,CAISGTDSYEQYF
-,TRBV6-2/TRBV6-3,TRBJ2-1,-,TGTGCCAGCAGCGCCGCGGGGCAGATCTACAATGAGCAGTTCTTC,CASSAAGQIYNEQFF
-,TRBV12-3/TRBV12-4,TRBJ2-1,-,TGTGCCAGCAACCGCGGGTCCTACAATGAGCAGTTCTTC,CASNRGSYNEQFF
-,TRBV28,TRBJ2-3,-,TGTGCCAGCAGTCCGTCCACCGTAGCAACAGATACGCAGTATTTT,CASSPSTVATDTQYF
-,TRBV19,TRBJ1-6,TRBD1,TGTGCCAGTAGTGCCGAGGACAGGGGCTATAATTCACCCCTCCACTTT,CASSAEDRGYNSPLHF
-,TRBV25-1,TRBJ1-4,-,TGTGCCAGCAGTGCCGGACACTATGAAAAACTGTTTTTT,CASSAGHYEKLFF